This TCR beta chain was sequenced during a study of identical twins. MiXCR was run by TCRdb on the 5' RACE reads, yielding one entry per CDR3 protein. This sample carries roughly 240,000 distinct CDR3 sequences, around 6.6% of them seen once, and the ten largest clones take roughly 3.9%. Study-level results: Cord blood's abundant beta clonotypes had fewer insertions, unlike memory repertoires. Diverse VJ usage suggested most zero-insertion clonotypes were not invariant T cells.

Points on this clonotype: Antigen: not known.

The CDR3 has 13 amino acids. Trimming stripped 5 bases from V and 6 bases from J, with 11 bases between. The germline CDR1 and CDR2 sequences are KGHDR and SFDVKD. In addition, the sample was reused for a study of yellow fever vaccine responses in identical twins.

The sequenced sample consisted of memory (CD45RO+) T cells sorted from blood. The clonotype originates from a woman younger than 35 in good health. The chain combines TRBV24-1 with TRBJ2-3, with D hard to call. CDR3 residues: CATSGNRRDTQYF. For the CDR3, the DNA is TGTGCCACCAGTGGAAACCGTCGGGATACGCAGTATTTT.